Listed below are T cell receptor beta chains from one sample, sequenced in a study of identical twins. TCRdb recomputed calls from the 5' RACE reads with MiXCR, one row per CDR3 protein. The data show some 1,700,000 distinct CDR3 sequences, with roughly 35% seen just once and about 0.27% held by the top ten. The sequenced sample consisted of cord blood. The receptors were gathered from a newborn girl in good health. The CDR3 runs from the conserved cysteine through the conserved F or W. The order of the fields is J gene, V gene, D gene, clone size, CDR3 protein, CDR3 DNA. The D gene is left open where the match is weak. Part of the rows lack a size; the others show once, few, many or a class for expanded clones.

J: TRBJ1-2; V: TRBV5-1; D: TRBD1; size: NA; CDR3: CASSLDQQGARYGYTF; DNA: TGCGCCAGCAGCTTGGATCAACAGGGGGCACGCTATGGCTACACCTTC
J: TRBJ2-3; V: TRBV7-2; D: TRBD1; size: few; CDR3: CASVQGDGDTQYF; DNA: TGTGCCAGCGTCCAGGGGGATGGGGATACGCAGTATTTT
J: TRBJ2-1; V: TRBV4-1; D: NA; size: few; CDR3: CASSQEIGQPQFF; DNA: TGCGCCAGCAGCCAAGAGATCGGGCAGCCGCAGTTCTTC
J: TRBJ1-2; V: TRBV7-9; D: NA; size: many; CDR3: CASSPLYYGYTF; DNA: TGTGCCAGCAGCCCGCTCTACTATGGCTACACCTTC
J: TRBJ1-6; V: TRBV20-1; D: NA; size: few; CDR3: CSAREQGTHSPLHF; DNA: TGCAGTGCTAGAGAACAGGGAACCCATTCACCCCTCCACTTT
J: TRBJ2-2; V: TRBV28; D: NA; size: NA; CDR3: CASSWDVTGELFF; DNA: TGTGCCAGCAGTTGGGACGTCACCGGGGAGCTGTTTTTT
J: TRBJ2-7; V: TRBV7-6; D: NA; size: NA; CDR3: CASSSVASYAYEQYF; DNA: TGTGCCAGCAGCTCGGTAGCGAGCTACGCCTACGAGCAGTACTTC
J: TRBJ2-1; V: TRBV5-6; D: NA; size: few; CDR3: CASSLVGRDNEQFF; DNA: TGTGCCAGCAGCTTGGTAGGGAGAGACAATGAGCAGTTCTTC
J: TRBJ2-7; V: TRBV28; D: NA; size: few; CDR3: CASSLAREDPYEQYF; DNA: TGTGCCAGCAGTTTAGCGAGGGAGGATCCCTACGAGCAGTACTTC
J: TRBJ2-3; V: TRBV10-3; D: TRBD2; size: NA; CDR3: CAIGTGTSGTDTQYF; DNA: TGTGCCATCGGAACCGGGACTAGCGGAACAGATACGCAGTATTTT
J: TRBJ2-1; V: TRBV20-1; D: NA; size: few; CDR3: CSASRSRVDEQFF; DNA: TGCAGTGCTAGTAGGTCACGGGTGGATGAGCAGTTCTTC
J: TRBJ1-6; V: TRBV12-3/TRBV12-4; D: NA; size: few; CDR3: CASSLVAPGKGSPLHF; DNA: TGTGCCAGCAGTTTAGTAGCCCCAGGGAAAGGGTCACCCCTCCACTTT
J: TRBJ1-1; V: TRBV12-3/TRBV12-4; D: NA; size: NA; CDR3: CASSFAQGTEAFF; DNA: TGTGCCAGCAGTTTTGCCCAGGGCACTGAAGCTTTCTTT
J: TRBJ2-2; V: TRBV24-1; D: NA; size: NA; CDR3: CATSDKRLWAGELFF; DNA: TGTGCCACCAGTGATAAGAGACTTTGGGCCGGGGAGCTGTTTTTT
J: TRBJ2-2; V: TRBV24-1; D: TRBD1; size: NA; CDR3: CATSGGRGRTGELFF; DNA: TGTGCCACCAGTGGGGGCAGGGGGAGAACCGGGGAGCTGTTTTTT
J: TRBJ1-2; V: TRBV5-1; D: TRBD1; size: few; CDR3: CASSLGGTGGTHGYTF; DNA: TGCGCCAGCAGCTTGGGGGGAACAGGGGGAACTCATGGCTACACCTTC
J: TRBJ2-7; V: TRBV7-2; D: NA; size: NA; CDR3: CASSLVSGMKEQYF; DNA: TGTGCCAGCAGCTTAGTGTCCGGGATGAAGGAGCAGTACTTC
J: TRBJ2-3; V: TRBV3-1; D: NA; size: NA; CDR3: CASSLRGLADTQYF; DNA: TGTGCCAGCAGCCTTCGGGGGTTGGCGGATACGCAGTATTTT
J: TRBJ2-5; V: TRBV6-1; D: NA; size: NA; CDR3: CASSEGQHQETQYF; DNA: TGTGCCAGCAGTGAAGGACAGCACCAAGAGACCCAGTACTTC
J: TRBJ1-5; V: TRBV20-1; D: NA; size: NA; CDR3: CSARGIQPQHF; DNA: TGCAGTGCTAGGGGCATTCAGCCCCAGCATTTT
J: TRBJ2-7; V: TRBV5-1; D: TRBD2; size: NA; CDR3: CASSLEAGLEAYEQYF; DNA: TGCGCCAGCAGCTTGGAGGCGGGACTAGAGGCCTACGAGCAGTACTTC
J: TRBJ2-1; V: TRBV2; D: NA; size: few; CDR3: CASSLLGGASSYNEQFF; DNA: TGTGCCAGCAGCCTCCTTGGCGGGGCGAGCTCCTACAATGAGCAGTTCTTC
J: TRBJ2-6; V: TRBV7-2; D: TRBD2; size: few; CDR3: CASSLVAGGTGANVLTF; DNA: TGTGCCAGCAGCTTAGTTGCCGGGGGGACTGGGGCCAACGTCCTGACTTTC
J: TRBJ2-1; V: TRBV5-1; D: TRBD2; size: NA; CDR3: CASSLRTSQGLNEQFF; DNA: TGCGCCAGCAGCCTGAGGACTAGTCAAGGGCTCAATGAGCAGTTCTTC
J: TRBJ2-5; V: TRBV7-2; D: NA; size: few; CDR3: CASSRQGGGSEETQYF; DNA: TGTGCCAGCAGCCGACAGGGAGGGGGGTCGGAAGAGACCCAGTACTTC
J: TRBJ1-5; V: TRBV3-1; D: NA; size: NA; CDR3: CASSQGAGGSNQPQHF; DNA: TGTGCCAGCAGCCAAGGCGCCGGGGGCAGCAATCAGCCCCAGCATTTT
J: TRBJ2-5; V: TRBV7-2; D: NA; size: many; CDR3: CASSLGWDKETQYF; DNA: TGTGCCAGCAGCTTAGGTTGGGATAAAGAGACCCAGTACTTC
J: TRBJ1-4; V: TRBV20-1; D: TRBD1; size: NA; CDR3: CSAYPGTANEKLFF; DNA: TGCAGTGCTTACCCCGGGACAGCTAATGAAAAACTGTTTTTT
J: TRBJ1-2; V: TRBV4-2; D: NA; size: NA; CDR3: CASSQDMAGSGYTF; DNA: TGTGCCAGCAGCCAAGATATGGCGGGCTCGGGCTACACCTTC
J: TRBJ2-3; V: TRBV5-1; D: NA; size: few; CDR3: CASSLDSRVDTQYF; DNA: TGCGCCAGCAGCTTGGACAGCCGGGTGGATACGCAGTATTTT
J: TRBJ2-3; V: TRBV20-1; D: NA; size: once; CDR3: CSARGERARSTDTQYF; DNA: TGCAGTGCTAGAGGGGAGAGGGCCCGAAGCACAGATACGCAGTATTTT
J: TRBJ2-3; V: TRBV12-3/TRBV12-4; D: NA; size: few; CDR3: CASAHRDQSTDTQYF; DNA: TGTGCCAGCGCTCACAGGGACCAAAGCACAGATACGCAGTATTTT
J: TRBJ2-5; V: TRBV6-2/TRBV6-3; D: NA; size: few; CDR3: CASSTRDIDQYF; DNA: TGTGCCAGCAGTACCCGGGACATCGACCAGTACTTC
J: TRBJ2-1; V: TRBV20-1; D: NA; size: NA; CDR3: CSARTGRENEQFF; DNA: TGCAGTGCTAGAACGGGTCGGGAGAATGAGCAGTTCTTC
J: TRBJ1-1; V: TRBV2; D: NA; size: NA; CDR3: CASTPLPNTEAFF; DNA: TGTGCCAGTACCCCATTACCGAACACTGAAGCTTTCTTT
J: TRBJ2-5; V: TRBV5-1; D: TRBD1; size: NA; CDR3: CASSLFPGQQHSYNEQYF; DNA: TGCGCCAGCAGCCTTTTCCCGGGACAGCAACACTCCTACAATGAGCAGTACTTC
J: TRBJ2-5; V: TRBV6-5; D: TRBD2; size: NA; CDR3: CASSGGLADWETQYF; DNA: TGTGCCAGCAGTGGGGGACTAGCGGATTGGGAGACCCAGTACTTC
J: TRBJ2-4; V: TRBV2; D: TRBD1; size: NA; CDR3: CASSPDRVAKDIQYF; DNA: TGTGCCAGCAGTCCAGACAGGGTAGCCAAAGACATTCAGTACTTC
J: TRBJ2-3; V: TRBV14; D: TRBD2; size: many; CDR3: CASSQVRGGTDTQYF; DNA: TGTGCCAGCAGCCAAGTCCGGGGGGGCACAGATACGCAGTATTTT
J: TRBJ2-7; V: TRBV29-1; D: NA; size: NA; CDR3: CSVDKGNKNEQYF; DNA: TGCAGCGTTGATAAGGGGAACAAAAACGAGCAGTACTTC
J: TRBJ1-1; V: TRBV20-1; D: NA; size: few; CDR3: CSASNAGSPYTEAFF; DNA: TGCAGTGCTAGTAACGCGGGGAGCCCGTACACTGAAGCTTTCTTT
J: TRBJ2-2; V: TRBV29-1; D: NA; size: few; CDR3: CSGGRHTGELFF; DNA: TGCAGCGGGGGTAGGCACACCGGGGAGCTGTTTTTT
J: TRBJ2-5; V: TRBV20-1; D: NA; size: NA; CDR3: CSARQTSRETQYF; DNA: TGCAGTGCTAGACAAACTAGCAGGGAGACCCAGTACTTC
J: TRBJ2-1; V: TRBV5-1; D: NA; size: NA; CDR3: CASSPLDPNNEQFF; DNA: TGCGCCAGCAGCCCGCTTGACCCGAACAATGAGCAGTTCTTC
J: TRBJ1-5; V: TRBV10-1; D: TRBD1; size: NA; CDR3: CASSESDRDRENSNQPQHF; DNA: TGCGCCAGCAGTGAGTCGGACAGGGATCGGGAGAATAGCAATCAGCCCCAGCATTTT
J: TRBJ2-5; V: TRBV6-2/TRBV6-3; D: NA; size: few; CDR3: CASSYPYREETQYF; DNA: TGTGCCAGCAGTTACCCTTACAGGGAAGAGACCCAGTACTTC
J: TRBJ1-2; V: TRBV5-4; D: NA; size: NA; CDR3: CASSLGVTFYGYTF; DNA: TGTGCCAGCAGCTTGGGGGTGACGTTCTATGGCTACACCTTC
J: TRBJ2-1; V: TRBV13; D: TRBD2; size: NA; CDR3: CASSRVLRGGSFF; DNA: TGTGCCAGCAGCCGAGTTCTCCGGGGGGGATCGTTCTTC
J: TRBJ2-2; V: TRBV20-1; D: TRBD2; size: NA; CDR3: CSASLAGANTGELFF; DNA: TGCAGTGCCTCCCTAGCGGGGGCGAACACCGGGGAGCTGTTTTTT
J: TRBJ2-3; V: TRBV2; D: TRBD2; size: NA; CDR3: CASSDFGRGSTDTQYF; DNA: TGTGCCAGCAGTGATTTCGGGAGGGGGAGCACAGATACGCAGTATTTT